These 32 T cell receptor beta chains were sequenced from one sample in a study of identical twins. TCRdb passed the 5' RACE reads through MiXCR, listing each CDR3 protein once. The sample includes hundreds of thousands of distinct CDR3 sequences, roughly 7% seen only once; the top ten take roughly 3.6%. The same data also contributed to another study, on yellow fever vaccine responses in identical twins.

Sequenced input: memory (CD45RO+) T cells sorted from blood. These receptors were collected from a woman in her late teens or twenties in good health.

This clonotype has ten or more counts. The chain recombines TRBV2 with TRBJ2-1; 7 bases agree with TRBD1. The CDR3 is made up of 15 amino acids. The V and J ends lost 8 bases and 2 bases, in that order; junction bases with no gene match: 9. Germline V lookup: CDR1 SNHLY, CDR2 FYNNEI. DNA of the CDR3: TGTGCCAGCGTTTTCGACAGGGCAGCCTACAATGAGCAGTTCTTC. Protein sequence: CASVFDRAAYNEQFF.

This clonotype was picked up a small number of times. The chain uses TRBV5-1 and TRBJ2-7; TRBD2 aligns across 9 bases. With V trimmed by 4 bases and J by 0 bases, 11 bases remained unmatched. Germline-derived CDR1 and CDR2 are SGHRS and YFSETQ. The CDR3 runs 17 residues. Here the CDR3 reads CASSLGTSPQSSYEQYF. The CDR3 DNA sequence: TGCGCCAGCAGCCTCGGGACTAGCCCCCAGAGCTCCTACGAGCAGTACTTC.

V and J are TRBV15 and TRBJ2-1; the D gene is possibly TRBD1 (5 bases). V was clipped by 0 bases and J by 3 bases, with 18 bases between them. Germline CDR1 reads LNHNV; CDR2 reads YYDKDF (reference sequence). The CDR3 covers 18 residues. CDR3 nucleotide sequence: TGTGCCACCAGCAGAGATCGTAGCCAGGGCGACCTCTACAATGAGCAGTTCTTC. This gives the protein CATSRDRSQGDLYNEQFF.

This clonotype was observed a handful of times. The J gene is TRBJ2-1, the V gene TRBV10-3; the match to TRBD2 covers 8 bases. CDR1 and CDR2 from the germline V gene are ENHRY and SYGVKD. This CDR3 has 14 residues. V lost 5 bases and J lost 4; bases outside the gene matches: 4. CDR3 DNA: TGTGCCATCAGTAAGATAGCGGGGTACAATGAGCAGTTCTTC. Amino acids: CAISKIAGYNEQFF.

This clonotype was found a few times. The V gene is TRBV10-3, the J gene TRBJ2-2, with 15 positions matching TRBD2. The V gene's germline CDR1 is ENHRY and CDR2 SYGVKD. CDR3 length: 16 amino acids. Germline trimming cut 10 bases from V and 5 bases from J; bases unmatched to any gene: 8. The CDR3 sequence: CATTRGTSGGTGELFF. The CDR3 coding sequence is TGTGCCACAACCAGGGGGACTAGCGGGGGGACCGGGGAGCTGTTTTTT.

V is TRBV20-1 and J is TRBJ2-7; 12 bases map to TRBD1. The CDR3 spans 13 residues. From germline, CDR1 is DFQATT and CDR2 SNEGSKA (reference sequence). V gave up 1 base and J gave up 6 bases; unmatched junction bases: 1. The CDR3 reads CSARGDRGREQYV. The CDR3 DNA reads as TGCAGTGCTAGAGGGGACAGGGGGCGCGAGCAGTACGTC.

This clonotype came up many times. The chain combines TRBV3-1 with TRBJ2-2; D ambiguous. This CDR3 spans 12 amino acids. Germline loops: CDR1 LGHDT, CDR2 YNNKEL (reference sequence). The V end lost 3 bases, the J end lost 7 bases, and 6 bases lay between the germline ends. The CDR3 sequence: CASSHLSGELFF. Written as DNA, the CDR3 is TGTGCCAGCAGCCATCTTAGCGGGGAGCTGTTTTTT.

This clonotype was picked up many times. The chain has TRBV25-1 and TRBJ1-2; perhaps TRBD1 as D (6 bases). CDR1 is MGHDK and CDR2 is SYGVNS in the germline V gene. Trimming stripped 5 bases from V and 7 bases from J, with 26 bases between. The CDR3 is 17 residues long. Written as DNA, the CDR3 is TGTGCCAGCAGTCCCCCGGGGGGGCGTGCTGCGTGGAGTGGCTACACCTTC. As protein: CASSPPGGRAAWSGYTF.

This clonotype turned up a few times. This sequence joins TRBV11-2 and TRBJ2-7, with TRBD2 matching 10 bases. The germline V gene encodes CDR1 SGHAT and CDR2 FQNNGV. The CDR3 length is 16 residues. Unmatched junction bases numbered 7, after V lost 1 base and J lost 4 bases. The CDR3 spells CASSLGFASGSYEQYF. As DNA, the CDR3 is TGTGCCAGCAGCTTAGGTTTTGCTAGCGGGAGTTACGAGCAGTACTTC. Drawing the rest from reference TRBV11-2 and TRBJ2-7, the complete variable domain is EAGVAQSPRYKIIEKRQSVAFWCNPISGHATLYWYQQILGQGPKLLIQFQNNGVVDDSQLPKDRFSAERLKGVDSTLKIQPAKLEDSAVYLCASSLGFASGSYEQYFGPGTRLTVT.

Ten or more counts support this clonotype. The rearrangement uses TRBV10-3 and TRBJ2-1; D not certain. Between the trimmed V and J ends, which lost 0 bases and 7 bases, there was a span of 4 bases. Germline-derived CDR1 and CDR2 are ENHRY and SYGVKD. This CDR3 comprises 12 residues. CDR3 loop: CAISESGNEQFF. In DNA, the CDR3 is TGTGCCATCAGTGAGTCGGGGAATGAGCAGTTCTTC.

This clonotype occurred a few times. The V call is TRBV28, the J call TRBJ2-3; D may be TRBD1 or TRBD2 (5 bases each). V lost 6 bases to trimming and J lost 0 bases, with 13 bases between them. Germline assignment: CDR1 MDHEN and CDR2 SYDVKM. The CDR3 has 15 residues. In nucleotides, the CDR3 is TGTGCCAGCAGGATCCGGGACGGTAGCACAGATACGCAGTATTTT. As protein: CASRIRDGSTDTQYF.

This clonotype was observed a handful of times. V gene TRBV2 combines with J gene TRBJ2-1; TRBD2 aligns across 8 bases. The CDR3 has 15 amino acids. Losses at the gene ends were 6 bases for V and 2 bases for J; bases not matched to a gene: 6. Germline V lookup: CDR1 SNHLY, CDR2 FYNNEI. For the CDR3, the DNA is TGTGCCAGCAGGCCTACTAGCGGTGCCTACAATGAGCAGTTCTTC. This codes for CASRPTSGAYNEQFF.

V usage is TRBV20-1 and J usage is TRBJ2-6; D is possibly TRBD2 (5 bases). Germline loops: CDR1 DFQATT, CDR2 SNEGSKA (reference sequence). The CDR3 spans 16 residues. The ends were cut back, 0 bases at V and 1 base at J, with 10 bases in the middle. The CDR3 region has the DNA TGCAGTGCTAGAGATAGGAGGAGATCTGGGGCCAACGTCCTGACTTTC. It encodes CSARDRRRSGANVLTF.

This clonotype was seen a few times. The CDR3 DNA follows: TGTGCCATCAGGGGGGGGGGCTATAACTACGAGCAGTACTTC. It specifies CAIRGGGYNYEQYF. V and J are TRBV10-3 and TRBJ2-7, with D possibly TRBD2 on 7 matching bases. The V end lost 6 bases, the J end lost 3 bases, and 15 bases lay between the germline ends. This CDR3 contains 14 residues. Germline values: CDR1 ENHRY, CDR2 SYGVKD.

This clonotype was seen more than once but under ten times. The chain combines TRBV25-1 with TRBJ2-1, with 10 bases lining up with TRBD2. Germline CDR1 reads MGHDK; CDR2 reads SYGVNS. CDR3 length: 18 residues. Losses at the gene ends were 4 bases for V and 0 bases for J; bases not matched to a gene: 9. This chain's CDR3 is CASSASTSGPSSYNEQFF. For the CDR3, the DNA is TGTGCCAGCAGTGCATCGACTAGCGGGCCTAGCTCCTACAATGAGCAGTTCTTC.

The chain has TRBV28 and TRBJ1-6; D remains unclear. Trimming pared 6 bases from V and 3 bases from J, leaving 9 bases between. This CDR3 has 14 residues. Germline CDR1 reads MDHEN; CDR2 reads SYDVKM. This CDR3 is CASRGSNYNSPLHF. Here the CDR3 DNA reads TGTGCCAGCAGAGGGTCTAACTATAATTCACCCCTCCACTTT.

This clonotype was seen repeatedly, ten times or more. The CDR3 region has the DNA TGTGCCAGCAGCTTTGGCCAGCTCTACGAGCAGTACGTC. Protein: CASSFGQLYEQYV. The chain carries TRBV7-9 and TRBJ2-7; unclear D gene. V shed 3 bases and J shed 3 bases, with 9 bases lying between them. The CDR3 spans 13 residues. Germline CDR1 is SEHNR and CDR2 is FQNEAQ (reference sequence).

The chain has TRBV20-1 and TRBJ2-7; D may correspond to TRBD1 or TRBD2 (5 bases each). CDR3 length equals 11 residues. Germline V gene sequence: CDR1 DFQATT, CDR2 SNEGSKA (reference sequence). Trimming removed 6 bases at V and 3 bases at J, with 9 bases between. The CDR3 sequence is CSAGDGYEQYF. CDR3 nucleotide sequence: TGCAGTGCAGGGGACGGCTACGAGCAGTACTTC.

This clonotype has a handful of counts. The chain is built from TRBV6-1 and TRBJ2-7; 7 positions match TRBD1. The germline V gene has CDR1 MNHNS and CDR2 SASEGT. The CDR3 consists of 14 residues. Germline trimming cut 5 bases from V and 2 bases from J; bases unmatched to any gene: 6. For the CDR3, the DNA is TGTGCCAGCAGTAAGACAGGGCCCGCCTACGAGCAGTACTTC. Protein: CASSKTGPAYEQYF.

This clonotype has just a few counts. The V call is TRBV5-1, the J call TRBJ2-1; TRBD2 agrees at 9 bases. J gave up 5 bases and V 3 bases, and 9 bases lay outside the gene matches. Germline V gene sequence: CDR1 SGHRS, CDR2 YFSETQ. The CDR3 covers 16 residues. The CDR3 nucleotides read TGCGCCAGCAGCTCGCAAGCGGGGGGCCCTCACAATGAGCAGTTCTTC. Translating gives CASSSQAGGPHNEQFF.

This clonotype was seen a handful of times. V and J are TRBV20-1 and TRBJ1-6, with D possibly being TRBD1 (5 bases). V was shortened by 3 bases and J by 10 bases, with 13 bases between the two germline ends. In germline, CDR1 is DFQATT, CDR2 SNEGSKA (reference sequence). This CDR3 has 13 amino acids. CDR3 sequence reads: CSASGGVSSPLHF. The CDR3 DNA follows: TGCAGTGCTAGTGGGGGTGTGAGCTCACCCCTCCACTTT.

There are many counts of this clonotype. This sequence joins TRBV16 and TRBJ2-7; the D gene could be TRBD1 or TRBD2 (5 bases each). CDR3 length: 16 residues. Trimming pared 0 bases from V and 1 base from J, leaving 13 bases between. Germline V gene sequence: CDR1 KGHSY, CDR2 FQNENV. This CDR3 is CASSQSGTSSSYEQYF. In nucleotides, the CDR3 is TGTGCCAGCAGCCAATCGGGGACGTCTAGTTCCTACGAGCAGTACTTC.

This clonotype appeared many times. The rearrangement joins TRBV5-1 to TRBJ2-5; D uncertain. Trimming cost V 5 bases and J 5 bases, with 13 bases left between them. Germline CDR1 is SGHRS and CDR2 is YFSETQ. This CDR3 comprises 13 residues. In DNA, the CDR3 is TGCGCCAGCAGACAAAGACCCAGCGAGACCCAGTACTTC. This codes for CASRQRPSETQYF.

The chain links TRBV12-3 or TRBV12-4 to TRBJ2-7, with 11 bases identical to TRBD2. This CDR3 has 14 amino acids. The V and J ends lost 8 bases and 4 bases, in that order; junction bases with no gene match: 7. The CDR3 here is CASFFSGGAYEQYV. Written as DNA, the CDR3 is TGTGCCAGCTTTTTTAGCGGGGGGGCTTACGAGCAGTACGTC.

This clonotype came up many times. The J gene is TRBJ2-1, the V gene TRBV20-1; the D is unclear. Germline loops: CDR1 DFQATT, CDR2 SNEGSKA (reference sequence). CDR3 length: 14 amino acids. Trimming removed 6 bases from V and 0 bases from J, with 12 bases in between. The CDR3 DNA follows: TGCAGTGCAGGCGACCCAACCTCCTACAATGAGCAGTTCTTC. Its protein product is CSAGDPTSYNEQFF.

Worth noting for this clonotype: An end of the junction differs from the germline gene, which may be a read error. The rearrangement links TRBV3-1 to TRBJ2-1; D unresolved. CDR1 and CDR2 (germline): LGHDT, YNNKEL (reference sequence). The CDR3 consists of 11 residues. The CDR3 sequence: CASSQGRFGNF. The CDR3 DNA follows: TGTGCCAGCAGCCAAGGTCGATTTGGAAACTTC.

The V gene is TRBV19, the J gene TRBJ1-5; D remains unclear. Trimming took off 0 bases at V and 0 bases at J, with 6 bases between the two ends. The CDR3 is 15 amino acids. Germline-derived CDR1 and CDR2 are LNHDA and SQIVND (reference sequence). The CDR3 region has the DNA TGTGCCAGTAGTATAGAGGTCTATAGCAATCAGCCCCAGCATTTT. As protein: CASSIEVYSNQPQHF.

A few counts support this clonotype. The V gene is TRBV14, the J gene TRBJ1-4; a possible D gene is TRBD1 (6 bases). The germline V gene has CDR1 SGHDN and CDR2 FVKESK. The CDR3 consists of 17 residues. Trimming removed 4 bases from V and 8 bases from J, with 23 bases in between. CDR3 residues: CASSRRFRGGGGEKLFF. The CDR3 DNA sequence: TGTGCCAGCAGCCGTCGATTCAGGGGAGGTGGTGGGGAAAAACTGTTTTTT. The full variable domain, completed using reference TRBV14 and TRBJ1-4, is EAGVTQFPSHSVIEKGQTVTLRCDPISGHDNLYWYRRVMGKEIKFLLHFVKESKQDESGMPNNRFLAERTGGTYSTLKVQPAELEDSGVYFCASSRRFRGGGGEKLFFGSGTQLSVL.

There are a few counts of this clonotype. The rearrangement uses TRBV27 and TRBJ2-1; maybe TRBD1 (5 bases). The CDR3 runs 15 residues. Germline values: CDR1 MNHEY, CDR2 SMNVEV (reference sequence). With 7 bases removed from V and 0 bases from J, the gap between germline ends came to 13 bases. The CDR3 DNA follows: TGTGCCAGCAAGACGCGACAGAGCTCCTACAATGAGCAGTTCTTC. It is translated as CASKTRQSSYNEQFF.

This clonotype has ten or more counts. The V gene is TRBV10-3, the J gene TRBJ2-2; TRBD2 aligns across 10 bases. CDR3 length: 16 residues. Germline V lookup: CDR1 ENHRY, CDR2 SYGVKD. J lost 6 bases, V lost 4 bases, and 8 bases had no gene match. Here the CDR3 reads CAISALAGVVSGELFF. The CDR3 DNA sequence: TGTGCCATCAGTGCCCTAGCGGGAGTAGTTTCCGGGGAGCTGTTTTTT.

This sequence joins TRBV5-8 and TRBJ2-7, with D unresolved. The CDR3 has 15 residues. With 4 bases removed from V and 3 bases from J, the gap between germline ends came to 17 bases. Germline CDR1 is SGHTS and CDR2 is YDEGEE. The CDR3 loop is CASSPGDGANYEQYF. DNA for the CDR3: TGTGCCAGCAGCCCAGGAGACGGAGCAAACTACGAGCAGTACTTC.

This clonotype was recorded many times. This rearrangement joins TRBV28 to TRBJ2-1, with 7 positions matching TRBD2. V gave up 6 bases and J gave up 0 bases; unmatched junction bases: 8. The CDR3 length is 16 residues. CDR1 and CDR2 from the germline V gene are MDHEN and SYDVKM. This CDR3 is CASRVAGPSSYNEQFF. CDR3 DNA: TGTGCCAGCAGGGTAGCGGGCCCCAGCTCCTACAATGAGCAGTTCTTC.